The rows below give T cell receptor beta chains drawn from one sample of a study of cytomegalovirus exposure and HLA in healthy donors. Clones were sequenced by immunoSEQ multiplex PCR, and TCRdb holds only the in-frame ones, with some missing. This repertoire includes about 170,000 clones. The sequencing sample was made of PBMCs. The origin of the receptors is a woman aged 18-29 years in good health and CMV-seropositive. CDR3s include the opening cysteine and the closing phenylalanine or tryptophan. The D gene is left open where the match is weak.

TRBV5-1	TRBJ2-1	-	CASSPGPRDVYNEQFF	TGCGCCAGCAGCCCTGGTCCCCGGGATGTCTACAATGAGCAGTTCTTC
TRBV2	TRBJ1-5	TRBD1	CASSRDRGSNQPQHF	TGTGCCAGCAGTAGGGACAGGGGAAGCAATCAGCCCCAGCATTTT
TRBV27	TRBJ2-1	-	CASSSRVTYNEQFF	TGTGCCAGCAGTTCGAGGGTAACCTACAATGAGCAGTTCTTC
TRBV11-2	TRBJ2-1	TRBD2	CASSLDRPSGSSYNEQFF	TGTGCCAGCAGCTTAGATCGACCTAGCGGGAGCTCCTACAATGAGCAGTTCTTC
TRBV23-1	TRBJ2-5	-	CASSFFQETQYF	TGCGCCAGCAGTTTCTTCCAAGAGACCCAGTACTTC
TRBV7-8	TRBJ2-2	-	CASPVGSSPNTGELFF	TGTGCCAGTCCGGTAGGGAGCAGCCCGAACACCGGGGAGCTGTTTTTT
TRBV9	TRBJ2-1	TRBD2	CASSPSGGAAFF	TGTGCCAGCAGCCCGAGCGGGGGGGCCGCGTTCTTC
TRBV19	TRBJ1-5	TRBD1	CATRTGGISNQPQHF	TGTGCCACCCGTACAGGGGGCATTAGCAATCAGCCCCAGCATTTT
TRBV7-2	TRBJ1-5	-	CASSLGENQPQHF	TGTGCCAGCAGCTTAGGGGAGAATCAGCCCCAGCATTTT
TRBV4-3	TRBJ2-7	TRBD1	CASSLSGTGETYEQYF	TGCGCCAGCAGCCTCTCCGGGACAGGCGAAACCTACGAGCAGTACTTC
TRBV15	TRBJ2-5	-	CATSTGLEQETQYF	TGTGCCACCAGCACAGGACTCGAACAAGAGACCCAGTACTTC
TRBV7-9	TRBJ2-7	-	CASSLSESYEQYF	TGTGCCAGCAGCTTAAGCGAATCCTACGAGCAGTACTTC
TRBV29-1	TRBJ2-7	TRBD2	CSVEGTSGDEQYF	TGCAGCGTTGAAGGGACTAGCGGGGACGAGCAGTACTTC
TRBV15	TRBJ2-1	TRBD2	CATSRDASGRGDNEQFF	TGTGCCACCAGCAGAGATGCTAGCGGGAGGGGGGACAATGAGCAGTTCTTC
TRBV29-1	TRBJ2-7	TRBD2	CSVEGGAGSSYEQYF	TGCAGCGTTGAAGGTGGAGCGGGAAGCTCCTACGAGCAGTACTTC
TRBV7-9	TRBJ2-3	TRBD2	CASSRGASGTQYF	TGTGCCAGCAGCCGCGGGGCTAGCGGTACGCAGTATTTT
TRBV5-1	TRBJ2-7	-	CASSLDSEQYF	TGCGCCAGCAGCCTAGACAGTGAGCAGTACTTC
TRBV10-3	TRBJ2-7	-	CATKELTSTGISYEQYF	TGTGCCACCAAAGAACTCACCTCGACGGGGATATCCTACGAGCAGTACTTC
TRBV7-2	TRBJ2-7	-	CASSSTLRDEQYF	TGTGCCAGCAGCTCCACTTTGAGGGACGAGCAGTACTTC
TRBV2	TRBJ2-5	TRBD1	CASSDGPKGARETQYF	TGTGCCAGCAGTGATGGACCTAAGGGGGCGCGGGAGACCCAGTACTTC
TRBV7-2	TRBJ1-2	-	CASSLAPTENYGYTF	TGTGCCAGCAGCTTAGCGCCCACAGAGAACTATGGCTACACCTTC
TRBV5-1	TRBJ1-2	-	CASSPRGTNLGYTF	TGCGCCAGCAGCCCTAGGGGGACTAACCTTGGCTACACCTTC
TRBV15	TRBJ1-5	-	CATSRDLGVNQPQHF	TGTGCCACCAGCAGAGATCTGGGAGTGAATCAGCCCCAGCATTTT
TRBV10-3	TRBJ1-5	-	CATSGPNQPQHF	TGTGCCACCTCAGGGCCCAATCAGCCCCAGCATTTT
TRBV7-9	TRBJ1-1	-	CASSAYRANTEAFF	TGTGCCAGCAGCGCCTACAGGGCGAACACTGAAGCTTTCTTT
TRBV2	TRBJ2-7	TRBD2	CASRLAGEVGEQYF	TGTGCCAGCAGACTAGCGGGAGAGGTCGGCGAGCAGTACTTC
TRBV6-5	TRBJ2-5	-	CASSYSRGPQETQYF	TGTGCCAGCAGTTACTCGAGAGGGCCCCAGGAGACCCAGTACTTC
TRBV9	TRBJ2-1	TRBD2	CASSVDGGGEQFF	TGTGCCAGCAGCGTAGACGGGGGGGGTGAGCAGTTCTTC
TRBV5-1	TRBJ2-1	TRBD1	CASSPQDRGGEQFF	TGCGCCAGCAGCCCCCAGGACAGGGGGGGGGAGCAGTTCTTC
TRBV2	TRBJ2-7	-	CAKGGYGGEQYF	TGTGCCAAAGGGGGATACGGGGGGGAGCAGTACTTC
TRBV30	TRBJ2-5	TRBD1	CGYQTGRMGAQYF	TGTGGGTACCAGACAGGGCGGATGGGGGCCCAGTACTTC
TRBV18	TRBJ1-4	-	CASSLNLEWGENEKLFF	TGTGCCAGCTCACTAAACCTTGAGTGGGGAGAAAATGAAAAACTGTTTTTT
TRBV25-1	TRBJ1-1	TRBD1	CASTVTGDAVANTEAFF	TGTGCCAGCACCGTTACAGGGGATGCCGTGGCGAACACTGAAGCTTTCTTT
TRBV11-3	TRBJ1-2	-	CASAVGSTYGYTF	TGTGCCAGCGCGGTAGGCAGCACTTATGGCTACACCTTC
TRBV2	TRBJ2-2	-	CASAPRPNTGELFF	TGTGCCAGCGCCCCGCGGCCGAACACCGGGGAGCTGTTTTTT
TRBV7-2	TRBJ2-4	-	CASSGFPSGRNIQYF	TGTGCCAGCAGCGGCTTCCCCTCCGGGAGAAACATTCAGTACTTC
TRBV12-5	TRBJ2-1	-	CASGPGQSTYNEQFF	TGTGCTAGTGGCCCCGGTCAATCGACCTACAATGAGCAGTTCTTC
TRBV6-1	TRBJ1-1	TRBD1	CASGSWDRGLEAFF	TGTGCCAGCGGCTCCTGGGACAGGGGGCTTGAAGCTTTCTTT
TRBV5-6	TRBJ2-7	-	CASSLLGRLGQYF	TGTGCCAGCAGCTTACTGGGCAGGTTGGGCCAGTACTTC
TRBV27	TRBJ1-2	TRBD1	CASTSQRTGARKSYGYTF	TGTGCCAGCACCTCCCAACGGACAGGGGCTAGGAAATCCTATGGCTACACCTTC